The present entry profiles one TCR beta chain with its context. The target antigen is unknown. TCR libraries were prepared from about 3.5 ug total RNA each. Each CDR3 protein gets one entry in TCRdb, which reprocessed the 5' RACE reads and gives no DNA. Its table lists about 210,000 distinct CDR3 sequences. This specimen belongs to a study of monozygotic twins with inflammatory bowel disease. Study findings and constraints: Researchers reported no repertoire similarity difference between concordant and discordant twins, possibly from limited power.

The receptor was derived from a human donor with ulcerative colitis or Crohn's disease, or a healthy co-twin of an affected twin (not recorded which). Sequencing was carried out using blood.

The CDR3: CASSYLRRNTEAFF. The J gene is TRBJ1-1, the V gene TRBV18. This CDR3 spans 14 amino acids. Germline V lookup: CDR1 KGHSH, CDR2 LQKENI. Combining the CDR3 with reference TRBV18 and TRBJ1-1 gives the whole variable domain NAGVMQNPRHLVRRRGQEARLRCSPMKGHSHVYWYRQLPEEGLKFMVYLQKENIIDESGMPKERFSAEFPKEGPSILRIQQVVRGDSAAYFCASSYLRRNTEAFFGQGTRLTVV.